A single T cell receptor beta chain is shown here with its context. V lost 9 bases and J 3 bases, leaving 12 bases between the germline ends. CDR1 and CDR2 from the germline V gene are LNHDA and SQIVND (reference sequence). The CDR3 length is 13 residues. This record comes from a study of blood T cell repertoires in COVID-19. Whole-study context: The origin of the acute and convalescent COVID-19 samples was the United States, Italy and Spain. PBMCs, B-cell-depleted T cells, or T cells were the source of the cDNA or gDNA that made up the material.

As processed by the authors: Scientists estimated how many nucleated cells there were by amplifying reference gene primers. Assay used: immunoSEQ multiplex PCR; TCRdb lists only in-frame clones, some missing. From that table come the V and J calls and clone size; the DNA was used to work out D and trimming. Of around 250,000 clones listed, about 83% were seen once; the top ten hold roughly 1.9%. The receptor's source is a young man who had recovered from COVID-19. The rearrangement joins TRBV19 to TRBJ2-1; perhaps TRBD1 as D (5 bases). The specimen sequenced was peripheral blood. This chain's CDR3 is CASARGYYNEQFF. Written as DNA, the CDR3 is TGTGCCAGCGCTAGGGGCTACTACAATGAGCAGTTCTTC.